This T cell receptor beta chain comes out of a study of shared clonotypes between healthy human individuals. Study-level points and caveats: Memory subsets had estimated richness that was generally smaller than that of naive subsets. In a handful of donors, around 5% of naive CD4 clonotypes appeared in common.

Worth noting for this clone: What it binds is not known.

CD45RO-negative, CCR7-selected cells formed the naive CD8 fraction, which excluded terminally differentiated effector memory CD45RA+ cells. The germline V gene encodes CDR1 LGHNT and CDR2 FRNRAP. J gave up 7 bases and V 5 bases, and 8 bases lay outside the gene matches. The CDR3 has 15 residues. Data came from immunoSEQ multiplex PCR; TCRdb stores just in-frame clones and leaves some out. This sample carries 1.5 million to 2.5 million clones, about 95% of them seen once, and the ten largest clones take approximately 1.2%. The material sequenced was naive CD8+ T cells sorted from blood. The gene calls are TRBV12-5 and TRBJ2-7; 13 bases fit TRBD2. This TCR derives from a man between 18 and 35 years old in good health. The DNA of the CDR3 is TGTGCTAGTGGTCCCGGACTAGCGGGAGCAGAAGAGCAGTACTTC. Translation gives CASGPGLAGAEEQYF. Using reference TRBV12-5 and TRBJ2-7 for the parts outside the CDR3, the full variable domain is DARVTQTPRHKVTEMGQEVTMRCQPILGHNTVFWYRQTMMQGLELLAYFRNRAPLDDSGMPKDRFSAEMPDATLATLKIQPSEPRDSAVYFCASGPGLAGAEEQYFGPGTRLTVT.